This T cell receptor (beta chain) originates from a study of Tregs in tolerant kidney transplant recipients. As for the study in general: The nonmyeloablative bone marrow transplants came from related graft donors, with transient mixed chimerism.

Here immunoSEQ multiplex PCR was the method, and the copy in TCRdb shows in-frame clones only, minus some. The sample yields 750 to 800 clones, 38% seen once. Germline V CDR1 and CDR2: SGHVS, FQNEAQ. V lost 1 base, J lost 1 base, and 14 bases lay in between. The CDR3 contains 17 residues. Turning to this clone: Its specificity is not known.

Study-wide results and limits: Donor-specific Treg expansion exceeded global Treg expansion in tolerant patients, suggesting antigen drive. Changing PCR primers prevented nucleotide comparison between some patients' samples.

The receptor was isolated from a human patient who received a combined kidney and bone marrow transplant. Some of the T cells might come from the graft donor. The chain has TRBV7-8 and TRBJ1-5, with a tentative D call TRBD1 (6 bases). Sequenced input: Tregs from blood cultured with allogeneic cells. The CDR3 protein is CASSLGGPLGSNQPQHF. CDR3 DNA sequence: TGTGCCAGCAGCTTAGGGGGGCCCTTAGGGAGCAATCAGCCCCAGCATTTT.